This T cell receptor (beta chain) stems from a study of T cells after yellow fever vaccination. Study-wide points: Among primary-vaccination clones, most reappeared after the booster, at 96% for CD4 and about 90% for CD8.

Production of TCR cDNA was by 5'RACE template switching, which also added a universal primer site and UMIs. TCRdb re-called the 5' RACE reads with MiXCR, one entry per CDR3 protein. Here the sample spans about 340,000 distinct CDR3 sequences, approximately 3.9% being singletons. Many counts were recorded for this clonotype. The antigen is unknown. This CDR3 contains 12 residues. Trimming at V came to 7 bases and at J to 3 bases, leaving 3 bases not matched to a gene. The germline CDR1 and CDR2 sequences are MNHEY and SVGAGI. The specimen was PBMCs, collected 5 days after the yellow fever booster vaccination. The rearrangement joins TRBV6-5 to TRBJ2-7; TRBD1 matches 7 bases. This sequence originates from a man younger than 30 who received the YFV17D yellow fever vaccine. CDR3 bases: TGTGCCAGCAAGGGACAGAGCTACGAGCAGTACTTC. Translation gives CASKGQSYEQYF.